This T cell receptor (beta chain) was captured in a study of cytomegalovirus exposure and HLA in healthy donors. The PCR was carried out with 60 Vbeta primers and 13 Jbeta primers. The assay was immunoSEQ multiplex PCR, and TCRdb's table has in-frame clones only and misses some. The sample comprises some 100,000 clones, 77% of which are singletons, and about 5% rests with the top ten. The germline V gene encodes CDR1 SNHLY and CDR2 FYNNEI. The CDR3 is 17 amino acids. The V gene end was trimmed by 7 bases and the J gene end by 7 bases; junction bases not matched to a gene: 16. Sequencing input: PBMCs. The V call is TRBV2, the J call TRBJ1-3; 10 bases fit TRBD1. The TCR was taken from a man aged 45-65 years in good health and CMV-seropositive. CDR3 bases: TGTGCCAGCATCGTCACCCCCTTGACAGGGGGCACTAACACCATATATTTT. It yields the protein CASIVTPLTGGTNTIYF.